Listed below are T cell receptor beta chains from one sample, sequenced in a study of T cell repertoires in cytomegalovirus infection. TCRdb used MiXCR to reprocess the reads, holding one entry per CDR3 protein. The sample gives 480,000 or so distinct CDR3 sequences, about 10% of which show up once; roughly 10% is in the top ten. Sequenced input: PBMCs. These receptors all come from a human donor in good health (CMV status not recorded). Some clones in this sample may be carry-over from other donors' samples. CDR3s include the opening cysteine and the closing phenylalanine or tryptophan. A D gene is named only where the DNA matches it firmly. Clone size is stated in some rows and not others, as once, few, many or a class when expanded.

TRBJ2-3	NA	many	TRBV7-2	CALGEDTQYF	TGTGCCTTAGGGGAAGATACGCAGTATTTT
TRBJ2-5	NA	few	TRBV3-1	CASSPTRQRTQYF	TGTGCCAGCAGTCCAACCCGACAGAGGACCCAGTACTTC
TRBJ1-5	NA	many	TRBV19	CACSTVGGQPQHF	TGTGCCTGCTCCACGGTTGGGGGGCAGCCCCAGCATTTT
TRBJ2-7	NA	many	TRBV7-8	CASSSPRLYEQYF	TGTGCCAGCAGCTCCCCGAGGTTGTACGAGCAGTACTTC
TRBJ1-2	TRBD1	NA	TRBV12-5	CASGRDSHPMGGYTF	TGTGCTAGTGGACGGGACAGCCACCCCATGGGAGGCTACACCTTC
TRBJ2-7	TRBD1	many	TRBV6-6	CASSYGGTGGYEQYF	TGTGCCAGCAGTTACGGGGGGACAGGGGGCTACGAGCAGTACTTC
TRBJ2-5	TRBD1	many	TRBV28	CASNRDSKAEEETQYF	TGTGCCAGCAATCGGGACAGCAAGGCCGAGGAGGAGACCCAGTACTTC
TRBJ2-2	NA	NA	TRBV29-1	CSVGAPLGELFF	TGCAGCGTTGGGGCCCCCCTCGGGGAGCTGTTTTTT
TRBJ1-4	NA	many	TRBV7-2	CASSFRVMDEKLFF	TGTGCCAGCAGCTTCAGGGTGATGGATGAAAAACTGTTTTTT
TRBJ2-3	TRBD2	many	TRBV7-9	CASSNRLAGGTDTQYF	TGTGCCAGCAGCAACCGACTAGCGGGAGGCACAGATACGCAGTATTTT
TRBJ2-1	TRBD1	many	TRBV5-5	CASSLWQGANEQFF	TGTGCCAGCAGCTTGTGGCAGGGGGCCAATGAGCAGTTCTTC
TRBJ2-1	NA	many	TRBV14	CASSQWAGAEQFF	TGTGCCAGCAGCCAGTGGGCAGGGGCTGAGCAGTTCTTC
TRBJ1-4	TRBD1	many	TRBV7-2	CASSLRGQHNEKLFF	TGTGCCAGCAGCTTAAGGGGACAGCATAATGAAAAACTGTTTTTT
TRBJ2-2	TRBD2	many	TRBV7-9	CASSSGSGSSGTGELFF	TGTGCCAGCAGCTCGGGTAGCGGGAGCTCGGGGACCGGGGAGCTGTTTTTT
TRBJ2-3	TRBD2	many	TRBV12-3/TRBV12-4	CASSPRNSGGDFSTDTQYF	TGTGCCAGCAGTCCTAGAAATAGCGGGGGGGACTTTAGCACAGATACGCAGTATTTT
TRBJ2-5	NA	many	TRBV10-3	CAISESKETQYF	TGTGCCATCAGTGAGTCGAAGGAGACCCAGTACTTC
TRBJ1-6	TRBD1	many	TRBV5-6	CASSLGQTNSPLHF	TGTGCCAGCAGTTTGGGACAGACTAATTCACCCCTCCACTTT
TRBJ2-2	NA	many	TRBV12-5	CASGLVGAGVGYTGELFF	TGTGCTAGTGGTTTGGTAGGGGCAGGGGTGGGGTACACCGGGGAGCTGTTTTTT
TRBJ1-5	TRBD1	many	TRBV7-2	CASSLVKGAGQPQHF	TGTGCCAGCAGCTTAGTGAAGGGGGCCGGACAGCCCCAGCATTTT
TRBJ2-4	NA	many	TRBV7-8	CASSESSGLAKNIQYF	TGTGCCAGCAGCGAAAGCAGCGGATTAGCCAAAAACATTCAGTACTTC
TRBJ2-6	NA	many	TRBV5-6	CASTTSGTGANVLTF	TGTGCCAGCACTACGTCGGGTACCGGGGCCAACGTCCTGACTTTC
TRBJ2-3	TRBD2	many	TRBV4-2	CASSRSGRVDTQYF	TGTGCCAGCAGCCGCAGCGGGAGGGTAGATACGCAGTATTTT
TRBJ2-7	NA	many	TRBV29-1	CSVAGWQGGPEQYF	TGCAGCGTTGCCGGGTGGCAGGGGGGACCCGAGCAGTACTTC
TRBJ1-5	TRBD1	NA	TRBV14	CASSQTRQGAFGNHQPQHF	TGTGCCAGCAGCCAAACGAGGCAGGGGGCGTTCGGGAACCATCAGCCCCAGCATTTT
TRBJ1-5	NA	many	TRBV7-2	CASSSSRGNQPQHF	TGTGCCAGCAGCTCATCTCGGGGAAATCAGCCCCAGCATTTT
TRBJ1-6	TRBD1	NA	TRBV5-1	CASSLEGQNSPLHF	TGCGCCAGCAGCTTGGAGGGACAGAATTCACCCCTCCACTTT
TRBJ2-4	TRBD2	many	TRBV11-2	CASSLASREGVTKNIQYF	TGTGCCAGCAGCTTAGCGTCCCGGGAGGGTGTGACCAAAAACATTCAGTACTTC
TRBJ2-2	NA	many	TRBV6-1	CASTESLRVTGELFF	TGTGCCAGCACTGAAAGTCTCAGGGTAACCGGGGAGCTGTTTTTT
TRBJ1-1	TRBD1	many	TRBV27	CASSFRRTGGAAEAFF	TGTGCCAGCAGTTTCCGGCGGACAGGGGGCGCCGCTGAAGCTTTCTTT
TRBJ2-7	TRBD1	many	TRBV20-1	CSASGTGGMYEQYF	TGCAGTGCTAGCGGGACAGGGGGGATGTACGAGCAGTACTTC
TRBJ1-5	NA	few	TRBV6-4	CASSDSPGGDPVYSNQPQHF	TGTGCCAGCAGTGACTCACCCGGGGGTGACCCGGTCTATAGCAATCAGCCCCAGCATTTT
TRBJ1-5	NA	few	TRBV20-1	CSASLHSNQPQHF	TGCAGTGCTAGCCTCCATAGCAATCAGCCCCAGCATTTT
TRBJ1-4	NA	NA	TRBV6-6	CASSTNGGDEKLFF	TGTGCCAGCAGCACCAATGGGGGAGATGAAAAACTGTTTTTT
TRBJ1-5	NA	NA	TRBV7-9	CASSRTSGTPSQPQHF	TGTGCCAGCAGCAGGACTTCGGGGACCCCTTCTCAGCCCCAGCATTTT
TRBJ2-7	TRBD1	NA	TRBV29-1	CSVRRQGSYEQYF	TGCAGCGTTCGAAGACAGGGCTCCTACGAGCAGTACTTC
TRBJ2-6	TRBD2	many	TRBV14	CASSHYPWRTSGGAGANVLTF	TGTGCCAGCAGCCACTACCCCTGGCGGACTAGCGGGGGGGCTGGGGCCAACGTCCTGACTTTC
TRBJ2-1	TRBD2	few	TRBV11-2	CASSPGVAGSNEQFF	TGTGCCAGCAGCCCCGGGGTAGCGGGGTCCAATGAGCAGTTCTTC
TRBJ1-2	NA	many	TRBV6-2/TRBV6-3	CASRPTARGGYTF	TGTGCCAGCAGACCGACTGCTAGAGGTGGCTACACCTTC
TRBJ2-1	NA	many	TRBV19	CASSISPPGSPGKNEQFF	TGTGCCAGTAGTATATCTCCACCGGGTTCCCCGGGGAAGAATGAGCAGTTCTTC
TRBJ2-6	TRBD2	many	TRBV4-2	CASSLSGASSGANVLTF	TGTGCCAGCAGCCTTAGCGGGGCCAGCTCTGGGGCCAACGTCCTGACTTTC
TRBJ2-2	TRBD1	NA	TRBV20-1	CSARLPGQGGGELFF	TGCAGTGCTAGATTACCGGGACAGGGAGGCGGGGAGCTGTTTTTT
TRBJ1-5	TRBD1	many	TRBV19	CASSRDPGGYQPQHF	TGTGCCAGTAGTCGTGACCCAGGGGGGTATCAGCCCCAGCATTTT
TRBJ2-5	NA	many	TRBV5-6	CASSLALVSQETQYF	TGTGCCAGCAGCTTGGCGCTCGTTTCCCAAGAGACCCAGTACTTC
TRBJ2-5	NA	NA	TRBV18	CASSPQGVLQETQYF	TGTGCCAGCTCACCACAGGGGGTCCTCCAAGAGACCCAGTACTTC
TRBJ2-2	NA	many	TRBV6-1	CASKIDLNTGELFF	TGTGCCAGCAAAATAGACCTGAACACCGGGGAGCTGTTTTTT
TRBJ2-1	TRBD2	few	TRBV20-1	CSGLLAGGLSNEQFF	TGCAGTGGTCTTCTAGCGGGGGGGCTGAGCAATGAGCAGTTCTTC
TRBJ1-6	NA	many	TRBV28	CASSFGGGLTSPLHF	TGTGCCAGCAGTTTTGGCGGGGGGCTCACTTCACCCCTCCACTTT
TRBJ2-1	NA	many	TRBV27	CARPPRANEQFF	TGTGCCCGCCCGCCGAGGGCCAATGAGCAGTTCTTC
TRBJ2-1	NA	NA	TRBV7-3	CASSSPSSYNEQFF	TGTGCCAGCAGCTCCCCTAGCTCCTACAATGAGCAGTTCTTC
TRBJ2-2	NA	NA	TRBV19	CASYRTGELFF	TGTGCCAGTTACAGGACCGGGGAGCTGTTTTTT
TRBJ2-7	NA	few	TRBV19	CASSTGRNSYEQYF	TGTGCCAGTAGTACGGGACGGAACTCCTACGAGCAGTACTTC